This is a list of T cell receptor beta chains from one sample in a study of cytomegalovirus exposure and HLA in healthy donors. Method: immunoSEQ multiplex PCR; TCRdb's copy keeps in-frame clones and lacks some. Among more than 200,000 clones listed, about three quarters were seen once. Specimen: PBMCs. Receptor source: a man between 40 and 49 years old in good health and CMV-seronegative. CDR3s include the opening cysteine and the closing phenylalanine or tryptophan. The order of the fields is CDR3 length, clone size, V gene, J gene, D gene, CDR3 protein, CDR3 DNA. A D gene is named only where the DNA matches it firmly. The listing skips clone size in some rows; elsewhere it reads once, few, many or a size class.

CDR3 length: 15
clone size: -
V gene: TRBV29-1
J gene: TRBJ2-7
D gene: TRBD1
CDR3 protein: CSVEGDRGLAYEQYF
CDR3 DNA: TGCAGCGTTGAAGGGGACAGGGGCCTTGCCTACGAGCAGTACTTC

CDR3 length: 17
clone size: -
V gene: TRBV10-3
J gene: TRBJ1-5
D gene: -
CDR3 protein: CAISELAVQQSNQPQHF
CDR3 DNA: TGTGCCATCAGTGAGTTAGCGGTTCAACAAAGCAATCAGCCCCAGCATTTT

CDR3 length: 14
clone size: many
V gene: TRBV9
J gene: TRBJ2-7
D gene: -
CDR3 protein: CASSPQGGSHEQYF
CDR3 DNA: TGTGCCAGCAGCCCCCAAGGGGGATCCCACGAGCAGTACTTC

CDR3 length: 16
clone size: -
V gene: TRBV5-4
J gene: TRBJ2-3
D gene: -
CDR3 protein: CASSPMTGDGTDTQYF
CDR3 DNA: TGTGCCAGCAGCCCGATGACGGGAGATGGCACAGATACGCAGTATTTT

CDR3 length: 15
clone size: -
V gene: TRBV5-1
J gene: TRBJ2-1
D gene: TRBD2
CDR3 protein: CASSISGGAVNEQFF
CDR3 DNA: TGCGCCAGCAGCATAAGCGGGGGGGCCGTAAATGAGCAGTTCTTC

CDR3 length: 16
clone size: -
V gene: TRBV7-9
J gene: TRBJ2-5
D gene: TRBD1
CDR3 protein: CSSSLIPGTGEETQYF
CDR3 DNA: TGTTCCAGCAGCTTGATTCCCGGGACAGGGGAAGAGACCCAGTACTTC

CDR3 length: 14
clone size: -
V gene: TRBV2
J gene: TRBJ2-1
D gene: -
CDR3 protein: CASSEANRADEQFF
CDR3 DNA: TGTGCCAGCAGTGAAGCTAACAGGGCCGATGAGCAGTTCTTC

CDR3 length: 13
clone size: -
V gene: TRBV6-4
J gene: TRBJ2-1
D gene: -
CDR3 protein: CASSLYFYNEQFF
CDR3 DNA: TGTGCCAGCAGCCTTTATTTTTACAATGAGCAGTTCTTC

CDR3 length: 15
clone size: -
V gene: TRBV9
J gene: TRBJ2-7
D gene: TRBD2
CDR3 protein: CASSVEGTRIYEQYF
CDR3 DNA: TGTGCCAGCAGCGTAGAAGGGACTAGGATCTACGAGCAGTACTTC

CDR3 length: 14
clone size: -
V gene: TRBV18
J gene: TRBJ1-2
D gene: -
CDR3 protein: CASSPSGPNYGYTF
CDR3 DNA: TGTGCCAGCTCACCATCAGGCCCTAACTATGGCTACACCTTC